This TCR beta chain was profiled in a study of T cells in Graves' hyperthyroidism and ophthalmopathy. Regions amplified from RNA transcripts were the TCR beta CDR3 regions. During a first-round RT-PCR of the TCR CDR3, the HTBI primer set was used. TCRdb itself ran the multiplex PCR reads through MiXCR, one entry per CDR3 protein. The sample contains about half a million distinct CDR3 sequences, around 20% of which appear only once. Active moderate-to-severe ophthalmopathy, Clinical Activity Score at least 3, NOSPECS at least 4, under 3 months' duration. Exclusion of patients followed from uncontrolled infection, other autoimmune disease, pregnancy or lactation. The study based diagnoses on clinical symptoms, serum thyroxine and TRAb, thyroid ultrasound and orbital computed tomography. Extraction of PBMCs used 7.5 to 10 ml of fresh peripheral blood. A few counts support this clonotype. Germline CDR1 is LNHDA and CDR2 is SQIVND (reference sequence). V was cut by 7 bases and J by 11 bases, with 14 bases left in between. The CDR3 runs 11 residues.

Material: blood. This chain uses TRBV19 with TRBJ1-1; tentative D call: TRBD1 (5 bases). This receptor was obtained from a middle-aged man with Graves' ophthalmopathy. The CDR3 region has the DNA TGTGCCAGTAATATGGGCGGGGCGGCTTTCTTT. It yields the protein CASNMGGAAFF.